The 30 T cell receptor beta chains below come from one sample, sequenced in a study of T cell repertoires in cytomegalovirus infection. No cognate antigen is known for these TCRs. TCRdb used MiXCR to reprocess the reads, holding one entry per CDR3 protein. Found here are approximately 1,000,000 distinct CDR3 sequences, approximately 32% of them singletons; the top ten hold under 15%. The sequenced sample was cultured CD8+ T cells from PBMCs, obtained from culture after CMV antigen stimulation. The receptor source for this set is a human donor in good health (CMV status not recorded). Some clones in this sample may be carry-over from other donors' samples.

The chain has TRBV10-3 and TRBJ2-2, with D possibly TRBD2 on 6 matching bases. The V gene lost 6 bases and the J gene lost 6 bases, with 17 bases spanning the gap. The CDR3 loop spans 15 amino acids. CDR1 and CDR2 (germline): ENHRY, SYGVKD. The CDR3 sequence: CAISSQEGIPGELFF. CDR3 DNA sequence: TGTGCCATCAGCTCCCAGGAGGGCATCCCCGGGGAGCTGTTTTTT.

Only a few counts were recorded for this clonotype. The chain employs TRBV15 and TRBJ2-2; the D gene is possibly TRBD1 (6 bases). V lost 8 bases and J 5 bases, leaving 12 bases between the germline ends. CDR1 and CDR2 from the germline V gene are LNHNV and YYDKDF (reference sequence). This CDR3 spans 13 amino acids. This chain's CDR3 is CATRQERTGELFF. The CDR3 nucleotides read TGTGCCACCCGACAGGAGAGGACCGGGGAGCTGTTTTTT.

This chain connects TRBV12-5 to TRBJ2-7; D possibly corresponds to TRBD2 (7 bases). The CDR3 sequence is 15 residues long. With 7 bases removed from V and 4 bases from J, the gap between germline ends came to 20 bases. Looked up from germline, CDR1 is LGHNT and CDR2 is FRNRAP. The CDR3 region has the DNA TGTGCTAGTGCCCCCCCGGGGGGCTTTAATTACGAGCAGTACTTC. Translated, it gives CASAPPGGFNYEQYF.

The CDR3 nucleotides read TGTGCCAGCAGCTTAGCGGAACCGGAAGGCTACACCTTC. This codes for CASSLAEPEGYTF. The chain couples TRBV7-6 to TRBJ1-2; D ambiguous. Trimming shortened V by 0 bases and J by 8 bases, and 10 bases separated the two germline ends. From germline, CDR1 is SGHVS and CDR2 FNYEAQ. CDR3 length: 13 residues.

The CDR3 protein is CASEESVPETQYF. Here the CDR3 DNA reads TGTGCCAGCGAGGAATCCGTTCCAGAGACCCAGTACTTC. The J gene is TRBJ2-5, the V gene TRBV7-6; no reliable D call. Trimming removed 8 bases from V and 4 bases from J, with 14 bases in between. The germline V gene has CDR1 SGHVS and CDR2 FNYEAQ. CDR3 size: 13 residues.

The chain employs TRBV24-1 and TRBJ2-3, with D possibly being TRBD1 (5 bases). With 4 bases removed from V and 3 bases from J, the gap between germline ends came to 13 bases. This CDR3 spans 15 amino acids. Germline lookup yields CDR1 KGHDR and CDR2 SFDVKD. CDR3 in DNA: TGTGCCACCAGTGAAAAGCAGGGTTTGACAGATACGCAGTATTTT. Its protein is CATSEKQGLTDTQYF.

The rearrangement links TRBV25-1 to TRBJ2-1; 9 bases map to TRBD1. Germline CDR1 and CDR2: MGHDK and SYGVNS. The CDR3 totals 14 residues. The V gene end was trimmed by 8 bases and the J gene end by 5 bases; junction bases not matched to a gene: 7. CDR3 sequence reads: CASAWTGEHNEQFF. For the CDR3, the DNA is TGTGCCAGCGCTTGGACAGGGGAGCACAATGAGCAGTTCTTC.

The V call is TRBV13, the J call TRBJ2-1, with D uncertain. V was shortened by 6 bases and J by 2 bases, with 11 bases between the two germline ends. The V gene's germline CDR1 is PRHDT and CDR2 FYEKMQ (reference sequence). This CDR3 spans 14 amino acids. CDR3 nucleotides: TGTGCCAGCAGAGAATTGGGTACCTACAATGAGCAGTTCTTC. It yields the protein CASRELGTYNEQFF. The variable domain in full, completed from reference TRBV13 and TRBJ2-1, reads AAGVIQSPRHLIKEKRETATLKCYPIPRHDTVYWYQQGPGQDPQFLISFYEKMQSDKGSIPDRFSAQQFSDYHSELNMSSLELGDSALYFCASRELGTYNEQFFGPGTRLTVL.

The chain links TRBV23-1 to TRBJ2-5, with 8 positions matching TRBD1. TRBV23-1 is an ORF, with its function uncertain. This CDR3 spans 16 amino acids. Losses at the gene ends were 3 bases for V and 1 base for J; bases not matched to a gene: 7. CDR3 in DNA: TGCGCCAGCAGTCAGAGGACAGGGAAGGGCCAAGAGACCCAGTACTTC. As protein: CASSQRTGKGQETQYF.

The rearrangement uses TRBV2 and TRBJ2-1; 7 bases agree with TRBD2. The length of the CDR3 is 13 residues. Trimming removed 4 bases from V and 8 bases from J; junction bases left unmatched: 5. Germline assignment: CDR1 SNHLY and CDR2 FYNNEI. As DNA, the CDR3 is TGTGCCAGCAGTGGACTAGCAGCCGATGAGCAGTTCTTC. Encoded protein: CASSGLAADEQFF.

This clonotype was detected only a few times. The chain links TRBV12-3 or TRBV12-4 to TRBJ1-4; D may be TRBD1 (6 bases). V gave up 3 bases and J gave up 7 bases, with 21 bases separating them. The CDR3 length is 17 residues. The CDR3 reads CASSFKIQGRGSEKLFF. CDR3 DNA sequence: TGTGCCAGCAGTTTCAAGATCCAGGGGCGCGGAAGTGAAAAACTGTTTTTT.

This chain joins TRBV19 and TRBJ2-4; D gene uncertain. V lost 1 base and J lost 6, with 13 bases in between. This CDR3 spans 15 amino acids. From germline, CDR1 is LNHDA and CDR2 SQIVND (reference sequence). CDR3 DNA sequence: TGTGCCAGTAGTATAGGTGGTGGCACCCTAAACATTCAGTACTTC. It codes for CASSIGGGTLNIQYF.

This clonotype was seen ten or more times. CDR3 DNA: TGTGCCAGCAGCCGGCCGGGGGGGGGAGTCGAACAGTACTTC. Encoded protein: CASSRPGGGVEQYF. This chain joins TRBV7-2 and TRBJ2-7, with 8 bases that match TRBD2. The CDR3 consists of 14 residues. Unmatched junction bases numbered 13, after V lost 5 bases and J lost 10 bases. Per germline, CDR1 SGHTA and CDR2 FQGNSA.

This clonotype appeared a few times. The chain recombines TRBV6-2 or TRBV6-3 with TRBJ2-7; D call uncertain. The ends were cut back, 3 bases at V and 0 bases at J, with 9 bases in the middle. Germline CDR1 reads MNHEY; CDR2 reads SVGEGT. This CDR3 is 14 amino acids long. Written as DNA, the CDR3 is TGTGCCAGCAGTTATATTCAGAGCTCCTACGAGCAGTACTTC. This codes for CASSYIQSSYEQYF.

This clonotype was counted a few times. This rearrangement joins TRBV27 to TRBJ2-1; TRBD2 agrees at 7 bases. V lost 3 bases and J lost 8; bases outside the gene matches: 16. This CDR3 contains 17 residues. Germline V gene lookup returns CDR1 MNHEY and CDR2 SMNVEV (reference sequence). The CDR3 DNA follows: TGTGCCAGCAGTTTTATCTTTACGGGGGGAGTAGGAGATGAGCAGTTCTTC. Protein: CASSFIFTGGVGDEQFF.

This clonotype was seen a handful of times. This chain joins TRBV7-9 and TRBJ2-1; D not certain. Germline CDR1 and CDR2: SEHNR and FQNEAQ (reference sequence). The CDR3 loop spans 16 amino acids. Deletions cut 3 bases from V and 0 bases from J, with 12 bases between. DNA for the CDR3: TGTGCCAGCAGCTTCCCACCCGTCTTCTCCTACAATGAGCAGTTCTTC. Translation: CASSFPPVFSYNEQFF.

This chain uses TRBV20-1 with TRBJ2-1; 9 nucleotides match TRBD2. CDR1 is DFQATT, CDR2 SNEGSKA, per germline (reference sequence). V lost 2 bases and J lost 6; bases outside the gene matches: 8. This CDR3 has 15 residues. The CDR3 reads CSARPPAGGINEQFF. In DNA, the CDR3 is TGCAGTGCTAGACCCCCAGCGGGGGGAATCAATGAGCAGTTCTTC.

This clonotype showed up many times. V is TRBV4-1 and J is TRBJ2-5, with 11 bases identical to TRBD2. The CDR3 contains 15 residues. V lost 3 bases, J lost 2 bases, and 2 bases stayed unmatched. CDR1 is MGHRA and CDR2 is YSYEKL in the germline V gene. CDR3 nucleotides: TGCGCCAGCAGCCAGACTAGCGGGGAGCAAGAGACCCAGTACTTC. Protein sequence: CASSQTSGEQETQYF.

The table lists this clonotype with a few counts. The rearrangement joins TRBV19 to TRBJ2-1, with D maybe TRBD2 (6 bases). CDR3 length: 16 residues. Germline V gives CDR1 LNHDA, CDR2 SQIVND (reference sequence). V dropped 5 bases and J dropped 3 bases, with 17 bases sitting between them. The CDR3 DNA follows: TGTGCCAGTAGTTCCCTTGCGGGGCCTTACTACAATGAGCAGTTCTTC. Residues: CASSSLAGPYYNEQFF.

In its sample, this clonotype was seen a few times. This chain joins TRBV24-1 and TRBJ2-2, with D possibly being TRBD1 (6 bases). This CDR3 is 14 amino acids long. CDR1 is KGHDR and CDR2 is SFDVKD in the germline V gene. Between the trimmed V and J ends, which lost 9 bases and 6 bases, there was a span of 16 bases. Here the CDR3 DNA reads TGTGCCACCGGGGACATGAAAATTCCCGGGGAGCTGTTTTTT. It codes for CATGDMKIPGELFF.

Only a few counts were recorded for this clonotype. The chain combines TRBV20-1 with TRBJ2-7; D possibly matches TRBD1 or TRBD2 (6 bases each). CDR1 is DFQATT, CDR2 SNEGSKA, per germline (reference sequence). CDR3 length: 18 residues. Trimming left V 0 bases short and J 0 bases short, with 21 bases between. CDR3 nucleotide sequence: TGCAGTGCTAGAGATGGAGGGACTTGGGACACCTTCTCCTACGAGCAGTACTTC. Protein sequence: CSARDGGTWDTFSYEQYF.

With regard to this clonotype: At one of its ends the junction is not consistent with the germline gene, which may arise from a read error. The gene calls are TRBV7-3 and TRBJ2-1; TRBD2 matches at 14 bases. Germline V lookup: CDR1 SGHTA, CDR2 FQGTGA. CDR3 size: 15 residues. Here the CDR3 DNA reads TGTACCAGCAGCTCGGGGACTAGCGGGGGCGTCGGGCAGTTCTTC. Translating it yields CTSSSGTSGGVGQFF.

This clonotype was seen only a few times. The V gene is TRBV29-1, the J gene TRBJ2-3, with D perhaps TRBD2 (6 bases). Germline assignment: CDR1 SQVTM and CDR2 ANQGSEA. This CDR3 has 15 amino acids. V lost 4 bases, J lost 4 bases, and 18 bases lay in between. CDR3 DNA: TGCAGCGTTGCACCGGGACTGGAGAGTGCAGATACGCAGTATTTT. As protein: CSVAPGLESADTQYF.

This clonotype was detected many times. V gene TRBV7-6 combines with J gene TRBJ2-7; tentatively, D is TRBD1 (6 bases). This CDR3 is built from 15 residues. Germline V gene data show CDR1 as SGHVS and CDR2 as FNYEAQ. The ends were cut back, 1 base at V and 3 bases at J, with 13 bases in the middle. In DNA, the CDR3 is TGTGCCAGCAGCTTAGAACCTGGACAGTTCTACGAGCAGTACGTC. It specifies CASSLEPGQFYEQYV.

At least ten counts were recorded for this clonotype. The chain combines TRBV7-6 with TRBJ1-5; possible D gene TRBD1, 6 bases. The germline V gene has CDR1 SGHVS and CDR2 FNYEAQ. The V and J ends lost 5 bases and 0 bases respectively, with 11 bases between them. The CDR3 runs to 15 residues. The CDR3 here is CASSPGHNSNQPQHF. Written as DNA, the CDR3 is TGTGCCAGCAGCCCGGGACATAATAGCAATCAGCCCCAGCATTTT. Combining the CDR3 with reference TRBV7-6 and TRBJ1-5 gives the whole variable domain GAGVSQSPRYKVTKRGQDVALRCDPISGHVSLYWYRQALGQGPEFLTYFNYEAQQDKSGLPNDRFSAERPEGSISTLTIQRTEQRDSAMYRCASSPGHNSNQPQHFGDGTRLSIL.

In the case of this clonotype: This may be a read error, as it is one base from a much larger clone. V and J are TRBV11-3 and TRBJ2-3; D is unclear. Matching the DNA end better, TRBJ1-5 makes the J call doubtful. Germline loops: CDR1 SGHNT, CDR2 YENEEA. The CDR3 has 13 amino acids. Written as DNA, the CDR3 is TGTGCCAGCAGCATGGACCCCACAGATACGCAGCATTTT. Translation: CASSMDPTDTQHF.

The sample holds one count of this clonotype. The chain joins TRBV7-9 to TRBJ1-2; D is ambiguous. The germline gives CDR1 SEHNR, CDR2 FQNEAQ (reference sequence). The CDR3 is 17 amino acids. The V gene lost 3 bases and the J gene lost 6 bases, with 23 bases spanning the gap. CDR3 in DNA: TGTGCCAGCAGCTTTCCTCTCCTGGACCCCTCGGTGCATGGCTACACCTTC. Protein: CASSFPLLDPSVHGYTF. Drawing the rest from reference TRBV7-9 and TRBJ1-2, the complete variable domain is DTGVSQNPRHKITKRGQNVTFRCDPISEHNRLYWYRQTLGQGPEFLTYFQNEAQLEKSRLLSDRFSAERPKGSFSTLEIQRTEQGDSAMYLCASSFPLLDPSVHGYTFGSGTRLTVV.

This clonotype has only a few counts. The chain carries TRBV20-1 and TRBJ2-4; either TRBD1 or TRBD2 may supply D (5 bases each). Trimming cost V 0 bases and J 9 bases, with 12 bases left between them. This CDR3 comprises 13 residues. The germline gives CDR1 DFQATT, CDR2 SNEGSKA (reference sequence). CDR3 region: CSARDGQRGIQYF. The CDR3 DNA follows: TGCAGTGCTAGAGATGGTCAGAGGGGCATTCAGTACTTC.

This clonotype was seen at least ten times. CDR3 nucleotides: TGTGCCAGCAGCTATCCCGGGACAGGAAGAGAGACCCAGTACTTC. It translates to CASSYPGTGRETQYF. This chain connects TRBV7-2 to TRBJ2-5, with 8 bases aligning to TRBD1. V trimming: 4 bases; J trimming: 4 bases; junction bases outside the gene matches: 8. Per the germline V gene, CDR1 is SGHTA and CDR2 is FQGNSA. This CDR3 region has 15 residues.

This clonotype has a handful of counts. The rearrangement joins TRBV12-3 or TRBV12-4 to TRBJ1-2; weak D call: TRBD1 (6 bases). The CDR3 runs 15 residues. Deletions cut 3 bases from V and 6 bases from J, with 17 bases between. The CDR3 protein is CASSLGGLGGNGYTF. In DNA form, the CDR3 reads TGTGCCAGCAGTTTGGGGGGCCTAGGTGGGAATGGCTACACCTTC.